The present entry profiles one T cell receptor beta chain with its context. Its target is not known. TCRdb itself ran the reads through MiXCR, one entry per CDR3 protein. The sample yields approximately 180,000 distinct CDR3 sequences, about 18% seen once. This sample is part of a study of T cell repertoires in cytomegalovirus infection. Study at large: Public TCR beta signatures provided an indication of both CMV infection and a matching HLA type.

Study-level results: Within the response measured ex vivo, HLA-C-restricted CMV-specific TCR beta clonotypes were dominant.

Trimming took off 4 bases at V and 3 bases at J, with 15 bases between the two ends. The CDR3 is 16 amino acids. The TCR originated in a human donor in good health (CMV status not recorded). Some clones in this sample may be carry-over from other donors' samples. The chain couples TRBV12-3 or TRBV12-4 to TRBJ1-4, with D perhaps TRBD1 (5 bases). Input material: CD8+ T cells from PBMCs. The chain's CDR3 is CASSSSIRVANEKLFF. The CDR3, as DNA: TGTGCCAGCAGTTCTTCAATCAGGGTAGCTAATGAAAAACTGTTTTTT.